Detailed here is one T cell receptor beta chain. This sample is part of a study of blood T cell repertoires in COVID-19. The CDR3 spans 15 residues. From germline, CDR1 is LGHNA and CDR2 YSLEER. The V gene lost 0 bases and the J gene lost 4 bases, with 13 bases spanning the gap. Data came from immunoSEQ multiplex PCR; TCRdb stores just in-frame clones and leaves some out. The sample records 160,000 or so clones, roughly 90% being singletons. The clonotype comes from a woman aged 55-69 years who had recovered from COVID-19. The chain employs TRBV4-3 and TRBJ2-7, with D perhaps matching TRBD2 (5 bases). Sequenced: peripheral blood. The CDR3 loop reads CASSQDWPSSYEQYF. In DNA form, the CDR3 reads TGCGCCAGCAGCCAAGATTGGCCTAGCTCTTACGAGCAGTACTTC.